This TCR beta chain was identified during a study of T-cell memory formation after mild COVID-19. TCRdb re-called the 5' RACE reads through MiXCR, storing one row per CDR3 protein. The profile covers roughly 600,000 distinct CDR3 sequences, with more than 15% appearing a single time and 12% taken by the ten largest. V shed 6 bases and J 2 bases; nucleotides not matched to a gene: 5. CDR1 is MNHNS and CDR2 is SASEGT in the germline V gene. This CDR3 has 15 residues. The chain links TRBV6-1 to TRBJ1-5; the match to TRBD1 covers 9 bases. The receptor was derived from an adult woman who had mild COVID-19 (a few samples of this study predate the infection). Cell type and time point are not known. The sequencing input was PBMCs or a T cell subset sorted from them (not recorded which). CDR3 amino acids: CASRDRGKGNQPQHF. The CDR3 DNA follows: TGTGCCAGCAGAGACAGGGGGAAGGGCAATCAGCCCCAGCATTTT.